The clone carrying this T cell receptor beta chain was counted only a few times. These data are taken from a study of cytomegalovirus exposure and HLA in healthy donors. The wider study: Counted in an early data release were about 85 million unique TCRs from HLA-typed donors.

Amplification used 60 Vbeta primers and 13 Jbeta primers. Sequencing used immunoSEQ multiplex PCR; TCRdb keeps in-frame clones, though not all of them. The sample lists some 150,000 clones; around 80% were seen once. The CDR3 runs 14 residues. Germline lookup yields CDR1 SGHTA and CDR2 FQGNSA. Trimming took off 5 bases at V and 6 bases at J, with 17 bases between the two ends. The TCR originated in a young man in good health and CMV-seropositive. The chain uses TRBV7-2 and TRBJ2-7; no definite D call. Sequencing was done on a sample of PBMCs. DNA of the CDR3: TGTGCCAGCAGCATGGATGGGTCCGGCGGCGAGCAGTACTTC. Its protein is CASSMDGSGGEQYF.